These 5 T cell receptor beta chains were sequenced from one sample in a study of shared clonotypes between healthy human individuals. The naive CD8 subset, CD45RO-negative cells positively selected for CCR7, excluded terminally differentiated effector memory CD45RA+ cells. Here immunoSEQ multiplex PCR was the method, and the copy in TCRdb shows in-frame clones only, minus some. The sample has 800,000 or so clones, just over 95% seen once. The specimen sequenced was naive CD8+ T cells sorted from blood. Every receptor here comes from a man younger than 45 in good health.

The chain carries TRBV11-2 and TRBJ2-1, with a possible D match to TRBD2 (6 bases). The length of the CDR3 is 11 residues. With 4 bases removed from V and 13 bases from J, the gap between germline ends came to 11 bases. From germline, CDR1 is SGHAT and CDR2 FQNNGV. For the CDR3, the DNA is TGTGCCAGCAGCTCGGGAGTTAGCCAGTTCTTC. This codes for CASSSGVSQFF.

This clone was seen just once. The rearrangement joins TRBV5-1 to TRBJ2-1; TRBD1 is a possible D gene (5 bases). There are 17 residues in the CDR3. Germline V gene lookup returns CDR1 SGHRS and CDR2 YFSETQ. Trimming removed 3 bases at V and 0 bases at J, with 16 bases between. Written as DNA, the CDR3 is TGCGCCAGCAGCTCCCTACCCCGGACAATCTCCTACAATGAGCAGTTCTTC. Encoded protein: CASSSLPRTISYNEQFF.

This clone was observed a handful of times. The chain has TRBV9 and TRBJ2-6; no firm D call. The CDR3 covers 14 residues. V was clipped by 0 bases and J by 0 bases, with 1 base between them. Germline V CDR1 and CDR2: SGDLS, YYNGEE. The CDR3 sequence is CASSVGSGANVLTF. In nucleotides, the CDR3 is TGTGCCAGCAGCGTAGGCTCTGGGGCCAACGTCCTGACTTTC.

A single count supports this clone. V usage is TRBV27 and J usage is TRBJ2-7, with 10 bases lining up with TRBD1. Germline CDR1 MNHEY, CDR2 SMNVEV (reference sequence). V lost 4 bases to trimming and J lost 3 bases; unmatched junction nucleotides: 3. The CDR3 totals 14 residues. DNA for the CDR3: TGTGCCAGCAGTTATAGGACAGGGGGCTACGAGCAGTACTTC. It is translated as CASSYRTGGYEQYF.

The gene calls are TRBV7-8 and TRBJ2-7, with D unresolved. The CDR3 is 18 residues long. The V end was cut by 5 bases, the J end by 2 bases, with 25 bases between. Germline-derived CDR1 and CDR2 are SGHVS and FQNEAQ. The CDR3 nucleotides read TGTGCCAGCAGCGCCAAGGTGGTTGGTTGGGCTAGAACCTACGAGCAGTACTTC. Translating it yields CASSAKVVGWARTYEQYF.